The next 28 T cell receptor beta chains were all read from a single sample in a study of T cell responses to AZD1222 COVID-19 vaccine. Assay: immunoSEQ multiplex PCR; the TCRdb copy retains only in-frame clones and omits some. The sample holds 140,000 to 150,000 clones, about 93% seen once. Sequenced here: peripheral blood, sampled on day 0 of MenACWY control vaccination. The origin of the receptors is an adult in good health.

The chain recombines TRBV6-5 with TRBJ1-1; 7 positions agree with TRBD1. The CDR3 runs 14 residues. With V trimmed by 6 bases and J by 8 bases, 12 bases remained unmatched. Germline CDR1 and CDR2: MNHEY and SVGAGI. Here the CDR3 reads CASRDRTGGPEAFF. The DNA of the CDR3 is TGTGCCAGCAGGGACAGGACAGGCGGGCCCGAAGCTTTCTTT.

This chain links TRBV28 with TRBJ1-3; D possibly corresponds to TRBD1 (6 bases). Trimming removed 1 base from V and 0 bases from J, with 13 bases in between. Germline CDR1 MDHEN, CDR2 SYDVKM. CDR3 length equals 17 residues. The CDR3, as DNA: TGTGCCAGCAGTTTATCCCCCAGGGGCCACTCTGGAAACACCATATATTTT. It encodes CASSLSPRGHSGNTIYF.

The chain carries TRBV7-9 and TRBJ1-1; D unresolved. The CDR3 has 13 residues. Looked up from germline, CDR1 is SEHNR and CDR2 is FQNEAQ (reference sequence). V lost 1 base and J lost 2, with 5 bases in between. The CDR3 bases are TGTGCCAGCAGCTTAGTGGCTAACACTGAAGCTTTCTTT. It codes for CASSLVANTEAFF.

The J gene is TRBJ2-7, the V gene TRBV30; D tentatively fits TRBD1 or TRBD2 (5 bases each). The germline V gene encodes CDR1 GTSNPN and CDR2 SVGIG (reference sequence). The CDR3 runs 14 residues. V lost 2 bases and J lost 3, with 14 bases in between. CDR3 residues: CAWSRAGTFYEQYF. The DNA of the CDR3 is TGTGCCTGGAGTAGAGCCGGGACCTTCTACGAGCAGTACTTC.

This rearrangement joins TRBV10-2 to TRBJ2-1; D gene ambiguous. Looked up from germline, CDR1 is WSHSY and CDR2 is SAAADI. There are 14 residues in the CDR3. V dropped 7 bases and J dropped 0 bases, with 10 bases sitting between them. The CDR3 region is CASTASISYNEQFF. Written as DNA, the CDR3 is TGCGCCAGCACGGCTTCAATCTCCTACAATGAGCAGTTCTTC.

The genes are TRBV5-1 and TRBJ1-1; D is uncertain. Germline CDR1 SGHRS, CDR2 YFSETQ. Trimming removed 5 bases from V and 4 bases from J, with 6 bases in between. The CDR3 loop spans 11 amino acids. The CDR3 here is CASSYSTEAFF. The CDR3 nucleotides are TGCGCCAGCAGTTATTCCACTGAAGCTTTCTTT.

The rearrangement links TRBV6-1 to TRBJ2-7; 7 bases match TRBD2. J was trimmed by 5 bases and V by 2 bases; bases with no gene match: 6. This CDR3 spans 14 amino acids. The germline CDR1 and CDR2 sequences are MNHNS and SASEGT. DNA of the CDR3: TGTGCCAGCAGTGAAATCAGGGCGGGAGACGAGCAGTACTTC. Its protein product is CASSEIRAGDEQYF.

The V call is TRBV6-5, the J call TRBJ2-6; D call uncertain. Germline loops: CDR1 MNHEY, CDR2 SVGAGI. The CDR3 consists of 16 residues. V was trimmed by 0 bases and J by 4 bases, leaving 10 bases between them. CDR3 region: CASSYSIQPGANVLTF. For the CDR3, the DNA is TGTGCCAGCAGTTACTCGATCCAACCGGGGGCCAACGTCCTGACTTTC.

The chain couples TRBV28 to TRBJ1-2; 8 nucleotides agree with TRBD1. V trimming: 3 bases; J trimming: 8 bases; junction bases outside the gene matches: 8. CDR1 MDHEN and CDR2 SYDVKM come from the germline V gene. This CDR3 is built from 14 residues. This CDR3 reads CASSLSGGIGGYTF. The CDR3 DNA is TGTGCCAGCAGTTTGTCAGGGGGCATCGGAGGCTACACCTTC.

This chain links TRBV19 with TRBJ1-4; D is unclear. The CDR3 covers 14 residues. The V gene lost 9 bases and the J gene lost 4 bases, with 15 bases spanning the gap. Germline V gene sequence: CDR1 LNHDA, CDR2 SQIVND (reference sequence). This chain's CDR3 is CASRKVWGNEKLFF. CDR3 sequence (DNA): TGTGCCAGCAGGAAGGTTTGGGGTAATGAAAAACTGTTTTTT.

This chain joins TRBV18 and TRBJ1-1, with unresolved D. Germline CDR1 and CDR2: KGHSH and LQKENI. The CDR3 is made up of 12 amino acids. Deletions cut 3 bases from V and 8 bases from J, with 10 bases between. The CDR3 sequence: CASSPIGREAFF. In DNA, the CDR3 is TGTGCCAGCTCACCGATCGGGCGGGAAGCTTTCTTT.

This chain joins TRBV27 and TRBJ1-6, with a possible D match to TRBD1 (6 bases). CDR3 length: 15 amino acids. V was pared by 3 bases and J by 7 bases, with 13 bases between. In germline, CDR1 is MNHEY, CDR2 SMNVEV (reference sequence). Here the CDR3 DNA reads TGTGCCAGCAGTTTGGGGGCTTCGGGGAATTCACCCCTCCACTTT. Amino acids: CASSLGASGNSPLHF.

The chain joins TRBV16 to TRBJ2-2; D gene uncertain. Per the germline V gene, CDR1 is KGHSY and CDR2 is FQNENV. The CDR3 spans 15 residues. V was cut by 0 bases and J by 6 bases, with 11 bases left in between. The CDR3 nucleotides are TGTGCCAGCAGCCAATCGATCCTGGCGGCCGGGGAGCTGTTTTTT. This translates into CASSQSILAAGELFF.

The CDR3 is CASSDNTNEQYF. CDR3 bases: TGTGCCAGCAGTGATAACACGAACGAGCAGTACTTC. The J gene is TRBJ2-7, the V gene TRBV2; the D is unclear. This CDR3 region has 12 residues. CDR1 is SNHLY and CDR2 is FYNNEI in the germline V gene. The ends were cut back, 3 bases at V and 5 bases at J, with 8 bases in the middle. The complete variable domain, with remaining parts taken from reference TRBV2 and TRBJ2-7, reads EPEVTQTPSHQVTQMGQEVILRCVPISNHLYFYWYRQILGQKVEFLVSFYNNEISEKSEIFDDQFSVERPDGSNFTLKIRSTKLEDSAMYFCASSDNTNEQYFGPGTRLTVT.

This sequence joins TRBV7-2 and TRBJ2-5; D unresolved. Germline CDR1 is SGHTA and CDR2 is FQGNSA. The CDR3 spans 13 residues. V lost 1 base and J lost 4, with 7 bases in between. CDR3 protein: CASSLGEAETQYF. CDR3 DNA: TGTGCCAGCAGCTTAGGAGAGGCAGAGACCCAGTACTTC.

The genes are TRBV5-1 and TRBJ2-5, with 8 positions matching TRBD2. In germline, CDR1 is SGHRS, CDR2 YFSETQ. The CDR3 totals 16 residues. V lost 3 bases to trimming and J lost 5 bases; unmatched junction nucleotides: 12. CDR3 DNA sequence: TGCGCCAGCAGCTCGGGAGGCGGGGGGCCCCTTGAGACCCAGTACTTC. Translation gives CASSSGGGGPLETQYF.

This chain uses TRBV7-9 with TRBJ2-7; possibly TRBD1 for D (5 bases). Germline V lookup: CDR1 SEHNR, CDR2 FQNEAQ (reference sequence). With 3 bases removed from V and 2 bases from J, the gap between germline ends came to 14 bases. The CDR3 runs 15 residues. Here the CDR3 reads CASSLNIGQTYEQYF. In DNA form, the CDR3 reads TGTGCCAGCAGCTTGAATATCGGACAAACCTACGAGCAGTACTTC. Drawing the rest from reference TRBV7-9 and TRBJ2-7, the complete variable domain is DTGVSQNPRHKITKRGQNVTFRCDPISEHNRLYWYRQTLGQGPEFLTYFQNEAQLEKSRLLSDRFSAERPKGSFSTLEIQRTEQGDSAMYLCASSLNIGQTYEQYFGPGTRLTVT.

CDR3 protein: CASSEEKARNTEAFF. In DNA form, the CDR3 reads TGTGCCAGCAGTGAAGAGAAGGCCCGAAACACTGAAGCTTTCTTT. The chain uses TRBV2 and TRBJ1-1; D uncertain. The V gene lost 1 base and the J gene lost 2 bases, with 11 bases spanning the gap. The length of the CDR3 is 15 residues. The V gene's germline CDR1 is SNHLY and CDR2 FYNNEI.

This rearrangement joins TRBV5-1 to TRBJ1-1; D gene unclear. Deletions cut 4 bases from V and 0 bases from J, with 16 bases between. This CDR3 has 16 amino acids. Germline values: CDR1 SGHRS, CDR2 YFSETQ. CDR3 bases: TGCGCCAGCAGCCTCAGTGTTGGGAGCATGAACACTGAAGCTTTCTTT. Protein: CASSLSVGSMNTEAFF.

The rearrangement joins TRBV19 to TRBJ1-5; no clear D. CDR1 is LNHDA, CDR2 SQIVND, per germline (reference sequence). This CDR3 region has 12 residues. Trimming took off 2 bases at V and 6 bases at J, with 5 bases between the two ends. For the CDR3, the DNA is TGTGCCAGTAGTATATATCCTCAGCCCCAGCATTTT. This translates into CASSIYPQPQHF.

V usage is TRBV6-2 or TRBV6-3 and J usage is TRBJ2-7; TRBD2 agrees at 9 bases. Germline values: CDR1 MNHEY, CDR2 SVGEGT. J lost 7 bases, V lost 2 bases, and 3 bases had no gene match. The CDR3 has 13 amino acids. CDR3 in amino acids: CASSYAGGREQYF. In DNA form, the CDR3 reads TGTGCCAGCAGTTACGCGGGAGGGAGAGAGCAGTACTTC.

The chain recombines TRBV15 with TRBJ2-7; 9 bases agree with TRBD1. Unmatched junction bases numbered 4, after V lost 1 base and J lost 6 bases. The CDR3 is 14 residues long. The germline V gene encodes CDR1 LNHNV and CDR2 YYDKDF (reference sequence). CDR3 in DNA: TGTGCCACCAGCAGAGGAGACAGGGGGATCGAGCAGTACTTC. It specifies CATSRGDRGIEQYF.

The V and J genes are TRBV2 and TRBJ2-2, with 7 nucleotides matching TRBD2. In germline, CDR1 is SNHLY, CDR2 FYNNEI. This CDR3 is built from 15 residues. Unmatched junction bases numbered 6, after V lost 6 bases and J lost 2 bases. The CDR3 loop is CASSESGTNTGELFF. The CDR3, as DNA: TGTGCCAGCAGCGAGAGCGGGACTAACACCGGGGAGCTGTTTTTT.

In this sample, this clone turned up once. The chain carries TRBV6-9 and TRBJ1-3; no clear D gene. The CDR3 is made up of 14 amino acids. The germline gives CDR1 MNHGY, CDR2 SVAAGI. The ends were cut back, 4 bases at V and 1 base at J, with 8 bases in the middle. CDR3: CASSSKGSGNTIYF. CDR3 nucleotide sequence: TGTGCCAGCAGTTCCAAGGGATCTGGAAACACCATATATTTT.

The V and J genes are TRBV2 and TRBJ2-1, with 7 bases matching TRBD2. This CDR3 is 13 amino acids long. Germline CDR1 and CDR2: SNHLY and FYNNEI. The J segment lost 10 bases and the V segment lost 5 bases, leaving 8 bases of the junction unmatched. The CDR3 loop is CASSRLAGREQFF. CDR3 sequence (DNA): TGTGCCAGCAGTCGACTAGCTGGGCGCGAGCAGTTCTTC.

The chain uses TRBV30 and TRBJ1-5, with D possibly being TRBD1 (5 bases). The CDR3 covers 15 residues. The germline gives CDR1 GTSNPN, CDR2 SVGIG (reference sequence). V was shortened by 2 bases and J by 1 base, with 12 bases between the two germline ends. CDR3 region: CAWSYRTSSNQPQHF. In DNA, the CDR3 is TGTGCCTGGAGTTATCGGACATCGAGCAATCAGCCCCAGCATTTT.

The chain links TRBV7-8 to TRBJ1-1; D remains ambiguous. V lost 1 base, J lost 0 bases, and 9 bases lay in between. Germline CDR1 is SGHVS and CDR2 is FQNEAQ. There are 15 residues in the CDR3. This CDR3 is CASSLVANMNTEAFF. CDR3 nucleotide sequence: TGTGCCAGCAGCTTAGTGGCCAACATGAACACTGAAGCTTTCTTT.

V and J are TRBV15 and TRBJ1-2; the match to TRBD1 covers 9 bases. The CDR3 has 13 amino acids. Germline trimming cut 8 bases from V and 7 bases from J; bases unmatched to any gene: 8. Per germline, CDR1 LNHNV and CDR2 YYDKDF (reference sequence). The CDR3 reads CATSGTGRGGYTF. The CDR3 nucleotides read TGTGCCACCTCCGGGACAGGGAGGGGTGGCTACACCTTC. Full variable domain (rest looked up from reference TRBV15 and TRBJ1-2): DAMVIQNPRYQVTQFGKPVTLSCSQTLNHNVMYWYQQKSSQAPKLLFHYYDKDFNNEADTPDNFQSRRPNTSFCFLDIRSPGLGDTAMYLCATSGTGRGGYTFGSGTRLTVV.